These T cell receptor beta chains were read from a single sample in a study of T cell responses to AZD1222 COVID-19 vaccine. Some clones are missing from TCRdb's copy, which holds only in-frame ones; the method was immunoSEQ multiplex PCR. The sample lists over 150,000 clones; approximately 92% were seen once. The sequenced sample was peripheral blood, obtained on day 0 of AZD1222 vaccination. These receptors all come from an adult in good health. CDR3s include the opening cysteine and the closing phenylalanine or tryptophan. D genes are given only for firm matches. Clone size, where shown, is once, few, many, or a class for clones that have expanded.

TRBD1,TRBV30,TRBJ1-2,once,CAWKWDSYNYGYTF,TGTGCCTGGAAGTGGGACAGTTATAACTATGGCTACACCTTC
.,TRBV20-1,TRBJ1-5,.,CSVSDSNQPQHF,TGCAGTGTTAGTGATAGCAATCAGCCCCAGCATTTT
.,TRBV5-1,TRBJ2-2,.,CASSLDGGWAPGELFF,TGCGCCAGCAGCTTGGATGGAGGATGGGCGCCCGGGGAGCTGTTTTTT
.,TRBV6-5,TRBJ1-2,once,CASSYSLGSGYTF,TGTGCCAGCAGTTACTCGTTGGGGTCGGGCTACACCTTC
TRBD1,TRBV18,TRBJ1-6,.,CASSPRQGHNQPPLHF,TGTGCCAGCTCACCGAGACAGGGACACAATCAGCCACCCCTCCACTTT
TRBD1,TRBV19,TRBJ1-6,.,CASSSTTGTGRNSPLHF,TGTGCCAGTAGTAGCACCACCGGGACAGGTCGGAATTCACCCCTCCACTTT
.,TRBV18,TRBJ1-5,.,CASSPQGGGNQPQHF,TGTGCCAGCTCACCCCAGGGAGGAGGCAATCAGCCCCAGCATTTT
.,TRBV29-1,TRBJ1-2,.,CSVEGGDVTNYGYTF,TGCAGCGTTGAAGGAGGGGACGTAACTAACTATGGCTACACCTTC
.,TRBV10-2,TRBJ2-3,.,CASSESNWRGDTQYF,TGCGCCAGCAGTGAGTCTAACTGGAGGGGGGATACGCAGTATTTT
.,TRBV19,TRBJ1-1,.,CASSIRPGTEAFF,TGTGCCAGTAGTATAAGGCCGGGCACTGAAGCTTTCTTT
.,TRBV5-8,TRBJ1-3,.,CASSFPGFSGNTIYF,TGTGCCAGCAGCTTTCCAGGCTTCTCTGGAAACACCATATATTTT
TRBD1,TRBV2,TRBJ1-2,.,CASGQGGNGYTF,TGTGCCAGCGGACAGGGGGGGAATGGCTACACCTTC
.,TRBV29-1,TRBJ1-1,.,CSGGRRISNTEAFF,TGCAGCGGTGGTCGGCGCATCTCTAACACTGAAGCTTTCTTT
TRBD2,TRBV2,TRBJ2-1,.,CASSLAGVSYNEQFF,TGTGCCAGCAGTCTAGCGGGAGTATCCTACAATGAGCAGTTCTTC
TRBD1,TRBV30,TRBJ1-5,.,CAWSFGDRVFVGTSNSNQPQHF,TGTGCCTGGTCCTTCGGGGACAGGGTATTTGTGGGGACAAGTAATAGCAATCAGCCCCAGCATTTT
.,TRBV28,TRBJ1-3,.,CASTTPTSGNTIYF,TGTGCCAGCACTACACCGACGTCTGGAAACACCATATATTTT
TRBD1,TRBV2,TRBJ1-5,.,CASSALGTGGRGNQPQHF,TGTGCCAGCAGTGCGCTAGGGACAGGGGGTCGAGGGAATCAGCCCCAGCATTTT
TRBD1,TRBV6-5,TRBJ2-1,.,CASRRQGMSYNEQFF,TGTGCCAGCAGACGACAGGGGATGTCCTACAATGAGCAGTTCTTC
.,TRBV7-8,TRBJ2-1,.,CASSPRVAPYNEQFF,TGTGCCAGCAGCCCCAGGGTGGCCCCCTACAATGAGCAGTTCTTC
.,TRBV5-1,TRBJ1-1,.,CASSVERTVNTEAFF,TGCGCCAGCAGCGTGGAAAGGACAGTGAACACTGAAGCTTTCTTT
TRBD1,TRBV10-3,TRBJ1-2,.,CAIRPRGPNYGYTF,TGTGCCATCAGACCAAGGGGGCCTAACTATGGCTACACCTTC
TRBD1,TRBV2,TRBJ1-1,.,CASSVGQYTEAFF,TGTGCCAGCAGTGTGGGACAGTACACTGAAGCTTTCTTT
.,TRBV3-1/TRBV3-2,TRBJ2-7,.,CASSAAEMPLYEQYF,TGTGCCAGCAGCGCCGCAGAAATGCCTCTCTACGAGCAGTACTTC
.,TRBV9,TRBJ2-3,.,CASSSRGDSATDTQYF,TGTGCCAGCAGCTCCAGGGGGGACAGCGCCACAGATACGCAGTATTTT
TRBD1,TRBV28,TRBJ1-5,.,CASTPTGNNQPQHF,TGTGCCAGCACCCCGACAGGGAACAATCAGCCCCAGCATTTT
TRBD1,TRBV28,TRBJ1-1,.,CASSSGQGARTEAFF,TGTGCCAGCAGTTCCGGACAGGGGGCGCGGACTGAAGCTTTCTTT
TRBD2,TRBV6-2/TRBV6-3,TRBJ2-5,.,CASSYPLPSGGGETQYF,TGTGCCAGCAGTTACCCGCTGCCTAGCGGGGGCGGGGAGACCCAGTACTTC
.,TRBV19,TRBJ1-5,.,CASTPSGTSNQPQHF,TGTGCCAGTACCCCCTCGGGTACAAGCAATCAGCCCCAGCATTTT
.,TRBV19,TRBJ2-1,.,CASSNQHWGEQFF,TGTGCCAGTAGTAACCAGCACTGGGGTGAGCAGTTCTTC
.,TRBV7-8,TRBJ2-2,.,CASSLVEGLNTGELFF,TGTGCCAGCAGCTTAGTCGAGGGCCTGAACACCGGGGAGCTGTTTTTT
.,TRBV18,TRBJ1-1,.,CASSPGQNTEAFF,TGTGCCAGCTCACCAGGACAGAACACTGAAGCTTTCTTT
.,TRBV25-1,TRBJ2-7,.,CASSTAGYEQYF,TGTGCCAGCAGTACTGCCGGGTACGAGCAGTACTTC
TRBD1,TRBV11-2,TRBJ1-4,.,CASSPAQGREKLFF,TGTGCCAGCAGCCCCGCACAGGGGAGGGAAAAACTGTTTTTT
TRBD1,TRBV13,TRBJ1-3,.,CASSLQGAGNTIYF,TGTGCCAGCAGCTTACAGGGGGCAGGGAACACCATATATTTT
.,TRBV6-1,TRBJ2-7,.,CASSEASVSSYEQYF,TGTGCCAGCAGTGAAGCGTCGGTAAGCTCCTACGAGCAGTACTTC
.,TRBV6-5,TRBJ2-7,.,CASSLDGGYEQYF,TGTGCCAGCAGTTTGGATGGGGGCTACGAGCAGTACTTC
TRBD1,TRBV6-1,TRBJ1-5,.,CASTEGGQGYQPQHF,TGTGCCAGCACTGAAGGGGGACAGGGATACCAGCCCCAGCATTTT
.,TRBV19,TRBJ1-3,.,CASSPLDSSGNTIYF,TGTGCCAGTAGTCCCTTGGACAGCTCTGGAAACACCATATATTTT
.,TRBV6-6,TRBJ1-3,.,CASTGGSSGNTIYF,TGTGCCAGCACCGGAGGTAGCTCTGGAAACACCATATATTTT
.,TRBV7-2,TRBJ1-1,.,CASSLRSVNTEAFF,TGTGCCAGCAGCTTAAGGTCAGTGAACACTGAAGCTTTCTTT
TRBD2,TRBV5-1,TRBJ2-1,.,CASSKGTSGDNEQFF,TGCGCCAGCAGCAAAGGGACTAGCGGGGATAATGAGCAGTTCTTC
.,TRBV5-6,TRBJ1-3,.,CASSQEIYGDTIYF,TGTGCCAGCAGCCAAGAAATTTACGGAGACACCATATATTTT
.,TRBV7-9,TRBJ2-4,.,CASGAGKNIQYF,TGTGCCAGCGGCGCCGGCAAAAACATTCAGTACTTC
TRBD1,TRBV12-5,TRBJ1-2,.,CATSQGATYGYTF,TGTGCTACATCACAGGGGGCCACCTATGGCTACACCTTC
.,TRBV2,TRBJ1-1,.,CASSESRLNTEAFF,TGTGCCAGCAGTGAAAGCCGGTTGAACACTGAAGCTTTCTTT
.,TRBV7-6,TRBJ2-7,.,CASSPGHSNSYEQYF,TGTGCCAGCAGCCCAGGCCACAGTAACTCCTACGAGCAGTACTTC
TRBD1,TRBV11-1,TRBJ1-1,.,CASSLDRDTEAFF,TGTGCCAGCAGCTTGGACAGGGACACTGAAGCTTTCTTT
.,TRBV18,TRBJ1-3,.,CASSLRGARPGNTIYF,TGTGCCAGCTCACTCAGGGGAGCGCGCCCTGGAAACACCATATATTTT
TRBD1,TRBV11-2,TRBJ1-1,few,CASSLLRDRGPLRQAFF,TGTGCCAGCAGTTTACTCCGGGACAGGGGGCCTCTTCGGCAAGCTTTCTTT
.,TRBV30,TRBJ2-7,.,CAWSALTVSGRLYEQYF,TGTGCCTGGAGTGCACTTACAGTGTCGGGACGTCTTTACGAGCAGTACTTC
TRBD2,TRBV19,TRBJ2-7,.,CASRELAESSYEQYF,TGTGCCAGTAGGGAACTAGCGGAAAGCTCCTACGAGCAGTACTTC
.,TRBV6-5,TRBJ2-2,.,CASSRTAENTGELFF,TGTGCCAGCAGTAGGACAGCGGAAAACACCGGGGAGCTGTTTTTT
TRBD2,TRBV7-2,TRBJ2-2,once,CASSLIAGRNTGELFF,TGTGCCAGCAGCTTAATAGCGGGGAGGAACACCGGGGAGCTGTTTTTT
TRBD1,TRBV29-1,TRBJ2-3,.,CSVGGTGSTDTQYF,TGCAGCGTGGGCGGGACAGGGTCCACAGATACGCAGTATTTT
.,TRBV5-1,TRBJ2-5,.,CASKLGPGVGETQYF,TGCGCCAGTAAGCTTGGGCCGGGCGTTGGGGAGACCCAGTACTTC
TRBD1,TRBV30,TRBJ2-7,.,CAWRGTGVGYEQYF,TGTGCCTGGAGGGGGACAGGGGTAGGGTACGAGCAGTACTTC
TRBD1,TRBV18,TRBJ2-5,once,CASSLTGGGETQYF,TGTGCCAGCTCACTGACAGGGGGCGGCGAGACCCAGTACTTC